A selection of T cell receptor beta chains follows, all from one sample in a study of technical replicates of blood from a handful of donors. Only in-frame clones appear in the TCRdb table, and some are missing; sequencing was by immunoSEQ multiplex PCR. Found here are some 87,000 clones, 95% to 98% of them singletons; the top ten hold roughly 0.33%. The sample taken for sequencing was T cells isolated from PBMCs. The receptors derive from a human donor in good health. Both conserved end residues are part of each CDR3. A D gene is named only where the DNA matches it firmly. The size entry is marked missing in some rows and otherwise reads once, few, many or a size class.

clone size: -; J gene: TRBJ1-5; V gene: TRBV6-6; CDR3 length: 13; D gene: -; CDR3 DNA: TGTGCCAGCAATTTACAGAGCAATCAGCCCCAGCATTTT; CDR3 protein: CASNLQSNQPQHF
clone size: -; J gene: TRBJ1-2; V gene: TRBV5-8; CDR3 length: 15; D gene: TRBD1; CDR3 DNA: TGTGCCAGCAGCTTGGGGGGACAGTCTAACTATGGCTACACCTTC; CDR3 protein: CASSLGGQSNYGYTF
clone size: -; J gene: TRBJ1-1; V gene: TRBV9; CDR3 length: 14; D gene: TRBD1; CDR3 DNA: TGTGCCAGCAGCGCCCGGACAGGGCCTGGGGAAGCTTTCTTT; CDR3 protein: CASSARTGPGEAFF
clone size: -; J gene: TRBJ1-5; V gene: TRBV6-1; CDR3 length: 17; D gene: TRBD1; CDR3 DNA: TGTGCCAGCAGTGCTTGGGGGACAGGGGGCGGCAATCAGCCCCAGCATTTT; CDR3 protein: CASSAWGTGGGNQPQHF
clone size: -; J gene: TRBJ2-7; V gene: TRBV4-3; CDR3 length: 16; D gene: -; CDR3 DNA: TGCGCCAGCAGCCAAGTGGCCCCCAGGCAGGGCGGCGAGCAGTACTTC; CDR3 protein: CASSQVAPRQGGEQYF
clone size: -; J gene: TRBJ2-3; V gene: TRBV5-5; CDR3 length: 15; D gene: -; CDR3 DNA: TGTGCCAGCAGCTATAACCAGGGTAACACAGATACGCAGTATTTT; CDR3 protein: CASSYNQGNTDTQYF
clone size: -; J gene: TRBJ2-7; V gene: TRBV28; CDR3 length: 18; D gene: TRBD2; CDR3 DNA: TGTGCCAGAAGGACTAGCGGGATAGGTTGTCAAGGTTCGTACGAGCAGTACTTC; CDR3 protein: CARRTSGIGCQGSYEQYF
clone size: -; J gene: TRBJ2-7; V gene: TRBV15; CDR3 length: 15; D gene: -; CDR3 DNA: TGTGCCACCAGCCTCCCCTCTAGGGGATCCTACGAGCAGTACTTC; CDR3 protein: CATSLPSRGSYEQYF
clone size: few; J gene: TRBJ2-1; V gene: TRBV9; CDR3 length: 15; D gene: -; CDR3 DNA: TGTGCCAGCAGCGTAGGGAATAGCGGCTACAATGAGCAGTTCTTC; CDR3 protein: CASSVGNSGYNEQFF
clone size: -; J gene: TRBJ1-3; V gene: TRBV10-3; CDR3 length: 13; D gene: -; CDR3 DNA: TGTGCCATCCACAGGAGCTCTGGAAACACCATATATTTT; CDR3 protein: CAIHRSSGNTIYF
clone size: -; J gene: TRBJ2-7; V gene: TRBV5-4; CDR3 length: 12; D gene: -; CDR3 DNA: TGTGCCAGCAGCCTGGGCGCCCGCGAGCAGTACTTC; CDR3 protein: CASSLGAREQYF
clone size: -; J gene: TRBJ1-2; V gene: TRBV5-1; CDR3 length: 16; D gene: TRBD1; CDR3 DNA: TGCGCCAGCAGCTGGGGCCCAGGGGGAGCTAACTATGGCTACACCTTC; CDR3 protein: CASSWGPGGANYGYTF
clone size: -; J gene: TRBJ2-5; V gene: TRBV5-1; CDR3 length: 18; D gene: TRBD1; CDR3 DNA: TGCGCCAGCAGCTTGGACGTTTGGGACAGGGATAGGATCGAGACCCAGTACTTC; CDR3 protein: CASSLDVWDRDRIETQYF
clone size: -; J gene: TRBJ2-5; V gene: TRBV7-3; CDR3 length: 17; D gene: TRBD2; CDR3 DNA: TGTGCCAGCAGCCTATCAGGGACTAGCGGGATCCAAGAGACCCAGTACTTC; CDR3 protein: CASSLSGTSGIQETQYF
clone size: -; J gene: TRBJ2-7; V gene: TRBV9; CDR3 length: 13; D gene: -; CDR3 DNA: TGTGCCAGCAGCGGTACAAACTCCTACGAGCAGTACTTC; CDR3 protein: CASSGTNSYEQYF
clone size: -; J gene: TRBJ2-2; V gene: TRBV13; CDR3 length: 15; D gene: -; CDR3 DNA: TGTGCCAGCCCATATGGACAGAATGAGACCGGGGAGCTGTTTTTT; CDR3 protein: CASPYGQNETGELFF
clone size: -; J gene: TRBJ1-4; V gene: TRBV10-3; CDR3 length: 15; D gene: -; CDR3 DNA: TGTGCCATCAGTGAGGACAGAGCAACTAATGAAAAACTGTTTTTT; CDR3 protein: CAISEDRATNEKLFF
clone size: -; J gene: TRBJ2-7; V gene: TRBV4-1; CDR3 length: 14; D gene: -; CDR3 DNA: TGCGCCAGCAGCCAAGACAGGGGAGCCTACGAGCAGTACTTC; CDR3 protein: CASSQDRGAYEQYF
clone size: -; J gene: TRBJ2-7; V gene: TRBV5-1; CDR3 length: 14; D gene: -; CDR3 DNA: TGCGCCAGCACTTATTCTTCGGGGACCTACGAGCAGTACTTC; CDR3 protein: CASTYSSGTYEQYF
clone size: -; J gene: TRBJ2-7; V gene: TRBV6-1; CDR3 length: 15; D gene: -; CDR3 DNA: TGTGCCAGCAGTGACGTAGTGGGGGCATCCTACGAGCAGTACTTC; CDR3 protein: CASSDVVGASYEQYF
clone size: -; J gene: TRBJ2-1; V gene: TRBV11-3; CDR3 length: 12; D gene: -; CDR3 DNA: TGTGCCAGCAGCTTAGGTCTTAATGAGCAGTTCTTC; CDR3 protein: CASSLGLNEQFF
clone size: once; J gene: TRBJ2-1; V gene: TRBV19; CDR3 length: 15; D gene: TRBD2; CDR3 DNA: TGTGCCAGTAGTATACCGCGGGAGCTGGGCAATGAGCAGTTCTTC; CDR3 protein: CASSIPRELGNEQFF
clone size: -; J gene: TRBJ2-7; V gene: TRBV9; CDR3 length: 15; D gene: TRBD1; CDR3 DNA: TGTGCCAGCAGCATTGGGGGGACAGGGGGGTACGAGCAGTACTTC; CDR3 protein: CASSIGGTGGYEQYF
clone size: -; J gene: TRBJ1-2; V gene: TRBV4-3; CDR3 length: 16; D gene: -; CDR3 DNA: TGCGCCAGCAGCCAAACTCCCCTGGACACCCGGCAAGGCTACACCTTC; CDR3 protein: CASSQTPLDTRQGYTF
clone size: -; J gene: TRBJ2-2; V gene: TRBV28; CDR3 length: 18; D gene: TRBD2; CDR3 DNA: TGTGCCAGCAGCGGGGGACTAGCGGGAGAGTTGAGCACCGGGGAGCTGTTTTTT; CDR3 protein: CASSGGLAGELSTGELFF
clone size: -; J gene: TRBJ1-4; V gene: TRBV2; CDR3 length: 13; D gene: -; CDR3 DNA: TGTGCCAGAGGGAGCCGGGAGGCCGAAAAACTGTTTTTT; CDR3 protein: CARGSREAEKLFF
clone size: -; J gene: TRBJ2-5; V gene: TRBV19; CDR3 length: 14; D gene: -; CDR3 DNA: TGTGCCAGTAGTCTCAGGGAGGTGCGAGAGACCCAGTACTTC; CDR3 protein: CASSLREVRETQYF
clone size: -; J gene: TRBJ2-7; V gene: TRBV11-3; CDR3 length: 17; D gene: TRBD2; CDR3 DNA: TGTGCCAGCAGCCCCAGAGCTAGCGGGAGGACCTCCTACGAGCAGTACTTC; CDR3 protein: CASSPRASGRTSYEQYF
clone size: -; J gene: TRBJ2-3; V gene: TRBV5-1; CDR3 length: 15; D gene: TRBD2; CDR3 DNA: TGCGCCAGCGGCGGATCGGCGGGAGGTACAGATACGCAGTATTTT; CDR3 protein: CASGGSAGGTDTQYF
clone size: -; J gene: TRBJ2-2; V gene: TRBV2; CDR3 length: 14; D gene: TRBD1; CDR3 DNA: TGTGCCAGCGGCTGGACAGGGAACACCGGGGAGCTGTTTTTT; CDR3 protein: CASGWTGNTGELFF
clone size: -; J gene: TRBJ2-7; V gene: TRBV9; CDR3 length: 14; D gene: TRBD1; CDR3 DNA: TGTGCCAGCAGCGTAGGGCAGGGGGCCTACGAGCAGTACTTC; CDR3 protein: CASSVGQGAYEQYF
clone size: -; J gene: TRBJ1-1; V gene: TRBV4-3; CDR3 length: 14; D gene: -; CDR3 DNA: TGCGCCAGCAGCTCTCAACGGGTAGACACTGAAGCTTTCTTT; CDR3 protein: CASSSQRVDTEAFF
clone size: -; J gene: TRBJ2-1; V gene: TRBV12-5; CDR3 length: 14; D gene: TRBD2; CDR3 DNA: TGTGCTAGTGGTTTGGAAGCGGGAGAGAATGAGCAGTTCTTC; CDR3 protein: CASGLEAGENEQFF
clone size: -; J gene: TRBJ2-7; V gene: TRBV7-2; CDR3 length: 15; D gene: -; CDR3 DNA: TGTGCCAGCAGCCCTATCGGTAGTGGCTCCTACGAGCAGTACTTC; CDR3 protein: CASSPIGSGSYEQYF
clone size: -; J gene: TRBJ1-1; V gene: TRBV6-5; CDR3 length: 13; D gene: TRBD1; CDR3 DNA: TGTGCCAGCGGACCTACAGGGGACACTGAAGCTTTCTTT; CDR3 protein: CASGPTGDTEAFF
clone size: -; J gene: TRBJ1-5; V gene: TRBV19; CDR3 length: 14; D gene: -; CDR3 DNA: TGTGCCAGTAGCCGAGAGAGTTCGGGACAGCCCCAGCATTTT; CDR3 protein: CASSRESSGQPQHF
clone size: -; J gene: TRBJ2-7; V gene: TRBV2; CDR3 length: 15; D gene: TRBD2; CDR3 DNA: TGTGCCAGCGTTTTAGGACCGGGACTAGTCTACGAGCAGTACTTC; CDR3 protein: CASVLGPGLVYEQYF
clone size: -; J gene: TRBJ2-3; V gene: TRBV5-6; CDR3 length: 17; D gene: TRBD2; CDR3 DNA: TGTGCCAGCAGCCTAGACTTAGCGGGAGGAAAGCTGGGTACGCAGTATTTT; CDR3 protein: CASSLDLAGGKLGTQYF
clone size: -; J gene: TRBJ2-1; V gene: TRBV2; CDR3 length: 14; D gene: TRBD2; CDR3 DNA: TGTGCCAGCACTTGGACTAGTGACTACAATGAGCAGTTCTTC; CDR3 protein: CASTWTSDYNEQFF
clone size: -; J gene: TRBJ2-1; V gene: TRBV5-1; CDR3 length: 17; D gene: TRBD1; CDR3 DNA: TGCGCCAGCAGCTCATCAGGGGGCCTTCCCAACATGGATGAGCAGTTCTTC; CDR3 protein: CASSSSGGLPNMDEQFF
clone size: -; J gene: TRBJ2-5; V gene: TRBV9; CDR3 length: 15; D gene: -; CDR3 DNA: TGTGCCAGCAGCCCCACAGGGCGGGAGTTAGAGACCCAGTACTTC; CDR3 protein: CASSPTGRELETQYF